This TCR beta chain was sequenced during a study of blood T cell repertoires in COVID-19. Across the whole study: Nucleic acid was either cDNA or gDNA, and it came from T cells, B-cell-depleted T cells, or PBMCs.

Source study methods: Researchers report that nucleated cell counts were estimated from reference gene primer amplification. The data were produced by immunoSEQ multiplex PCR, yet TCRdb's version contains in-frame clones alone and is incomplete. V and J calls and clone size come straight from that table; D and trimming were deduced from the DNA. The repertoire holds some 350,000 clones, about 90% seen once, with around 6.6% in the top ten. The sequence came from a woman in her seventies with COVID-19, enrolled during active disease. The specimen sequenced was peripheral blood.

CDR3: CASSTAGNQPQHF. CDR3 in DNA: TGTGCCAGTAGTACCGCGGGGAATCAGCCCCAGCATTTT. J is TRBJ1-5 and V is TRBV19; D gene uncertain. Per the germline V gene, CDR1 is LNHDA and CDR2 is SQIVND (reference sequence). Deletions cut 4 bases from V and 4 bases from J, with 8 bases between. CDR3 length: 13 amino acids.